The rows below give T cell receptor beta chains drawn from one sample of a study of CD8 T cells in Susac syndrome. TCRdb called the immunoSEQ multiplex PCR reads again in MiXCR, with one record for every CDR3 protein. The table lists about 240,000 distinct CDR3 sequences, 90% to 96% of them singletons, with under 0.12% in the top ten. Source material: CD4+ T cells from PBMCs. The receptors shown here come from a human donor with Susac syndrome. Both conserved end residues are part of each CDR3. D genes are given only for firm matches. Size is omitted from some rows. Given values are once, few, many or a class for expanded clones.

D	V	J	size	DNA	CDR3
-	TRBV4-1	TRBJ2-1	-	TGCGCCAGCAGCCAAGATCGGATAGCACATGAGCAGTTCTTC	CASSQDRIAHEQFF
TRBD2	TRBV14	TRBJ2-1	-	TGTGCCAGCAGCCAAGTCGCGGGAGCTTTAAATGAGCAGTTCTTC	CASSQVAGALNEQFF
TRBD1	TRBV4-1	TRBJ2-7	-	TGCGCCAGCAGCCAAGATGAGACAGGGACCTACGAGCAGTACTTC	CASSQDETGTYEQYF
TRBD1	TRBV3-1	TRBJ1-1	-	TGTGCCAGCAGCGGACAGGGTTCTGAAGCTTTCTTT	CASSGQGSEAFF
TRBD2	TRBV7-9	TRBJ2-1	-	TGTGCCAGCAGCTTAGTTGGCGGGAGCGTTTACAATGAGCAGTTCTTC	CASSLVGGSVYNEQFF
-	TRBV7-9	TRBJ1-4	-	TGTGCCAGCCGGCAGAGAACTAATGAAAAACTGTTTTTT	CASRQRTNEKLFF
TRBD2	TRBV28	TRBJ2-1	-	TGTGCCAGCAGTCCGACCGGGACTAGCGGGAGAAACCATGAGCAGTTCTTC	CASSPTGTSGRNHEQFF
TRBD1	TRBV7-8	TRBJ1-1	-	TGTGCCAGCAGCTTAGCGCTTGAGAATAAAGGGGGCAGCGCTTTCTTT	CASSLALENKGGSAFF
TRBD1	TRBV29-1	TRBJ2-5	-	TGCAGCGTCACAGGGGGTATACAAGAGACCCAGTACTTC	CSVTGGIQETQYF
-	TRBV2	TRBJ1-2	-	TGTGCCAGCAGTGAACTCACTGGCTACACCTTC	CASSELTGYTF
-	TRBV28	TRBJ2-6	-	TGTGCCAGCAGCCCGTCGGGGGCTAGCTCTGGGGCCAACGTCCTGACTTTC	CASSPSGASSGANVLTF
TRBD1	TRBV4-2	TRBJ1-1	-	TGTGCCAGCAGCCAGGGGACAGGGGGCAACCCTGAAGCTTTCTTT	CASSQGTGGNPEAFF
-	TRBV29-1	TRBJ2-7	-	TGCAGCGGCCGAATCGGGGTCGAGCAGTACTTC	CSGRIGVEQYF
TRBD2	TRBV30	TRBJ2-1	-	TGTGCCTGGGGACTAGCGGGAGTGAGAAATGAGCAGTTCTTC	CAWGLAGVRNEQFF
-	TRBV5-4	TRBJ2-2	-	TGTGCCAGCACCTTCGGTCGGGACCCGAACACCGGGGAGCTGTTTTTT	CASTFGRDPNTGELFF
-	TRBV5-4	TRBJ2-3	-	TGTGCCAGCAGCTCTGAGGGGATCGCAGATACGCAGTATTTT	CASSSEGIADTQYF
-	TRBV12-3/TRBV12-4	TRBJ2-7	-	TGTGCCAGCAGTAGGGGGGGACCCTACGAGCAGTACTTC	CASSRGGPYEQYF
-	TRBV18	TRBJ2-5	-	TGTGCCAGCTCACTAAAGGGGAAAGAGACCCAGTACTTC	CASSLKGKETQYF
-	TRBV7-8	TRBJ2-2	-	TGTGCCAGCAGCTTCGCCGGGGTAGGGTCGGACACCGGGGAGCTGTTTTTT	CASSFAGVGSDTGELFF
-	TRBV20-1	TRBJ1-4	-	TGCAGTGCCACGACCGAAGATCGAGGAAAACTGTTTTTT	CSATTEDRGKLFF
-	TRBV28	TRBJ1-1	-	TGTGCCAGCAGTTTCTCACGGGCGGCGGGCAACACTGAAGCTTTCTTT	CASSFSRAAGNTEAFF
TRBD1	TRBV11-1	TRBJ2-7	once	TGTGCCAGCGCTAAGGGGGACAGGGTCTACGAGCAGTACTTC	CASAKGDRVYEQYF
-	TRBV27	TRBJ2-7	-	TGTGCCAGCAGTAAGAAGAACTCCTACGAGCAGTACTTC	CASSKKNSYEQYF
-	TRBV28	TRBJ2-2	-	TGTGCCAGCTCCCCTCTTGGCACCGGGGAGCTGTTTTTT	CASSPLGTGELFF
-	TRBV27	TRBJ2-7	-	TGTGCCAGCAGTTTGCGGGAAGGATACGAGCAGTACTTC	CASSLREGYEQYF
-	TRBV4-2	TRBJ2-7	-	TGTGCCAGCAGGGGGGCGCTCGAGCAGTACTTC	CASRGALEQYF
-	TRBV15	TRBJ1-1	-	TGTGCCACCAACGGCGCAGGGAGAACTGAAGCTTTCTTT	CATNGAGRTEAFF
-	TRBV25-1	TRBJ2-3	-	TGTGCCAGCAGTGACCCCCTAGATTGGGGCACAGATACGCAGTATTTT	CASSDPLDWGTDTQYF
-	TRBV12-3/TRBV12-4	TRBJ2-1	-	TGTGCCAGCAGTTTAATAAATGAGCAGTTCTTC	CASSLINEQFF